This T cell receptor (beta chain) was identified during a study of T-cell reconstitution after alpha-beta-depleted transplantation in children. CDR1 SGHDN and CDR2 FVKESK come from the germline V gene. The CDR3 is 12 amino acids. Trimming took off 0 bases at V and 14 bases at J, with 8 bases between the two ends. This sample's TCRbeta library carried unique molecular identifier barcodes. TCRdb reanalysed the PCR reads using MiXCR and keeps one entry per CDR3 protein. This table holds around 90,000 distinct CDR3 sequences, 15% found once. The specimen comprised PBMCs, mostly from graft donor cells, sampled 180 days after TCRalphabeta/CD19-depleted stem cell transplant. This sequence joins TRBV14 and TRBJ1-6; D remains ambiguous. The TCR comes from a male patient between 2 and 10 years old who had a stem cell transplant for acute lymphoblastic leukemia, so the T cells may come from the graft donor. CDR3 sequence: CASSQETASLHF. The CDR3 region has the DNA TGTGCCAGCAGCCAAGAAACAGCTTCCCTCCACTTT.